What follows are 18 T cell receptor beta chains derived from one specimen sequenced in a study of cytomegalovirus exposure and HLA in healthy donors. The PCR ran on 60 Vbeta and 13 Jbeta primers. This table comes from immunoSEQ multiplex PCR, and its TCRdb copy is limited to in-frame clones, with some not included. The sample yields about 100,000 clones, about 80% seen once. Material for sequencing was PBMCs. The source of these receptors is a man aged 35 to 55 in good health and CMV-seropositive.

CDR3 nucleotide sequence: TGTGCCAGCAGCTTGGGGCTTCTGGGACTAGCGGGGGGGGATGAGCAGTTCTTC. Amino acid sequence: CASSLGLLGLAGGDEQFF. The chain joins TRBV5-6 to TRBJ2-1, with 16 bases lining up with TRBD2. Per germline, CDR1 SGHDT and CDR2 YYEEEE. This CDR3 region has 18 residues. J gave up 8 bases and V 0 bases, and 8 bases lay outside the gene matches.

This chain joins TRBV11-1 and TRBJ1-6; D is ambiguous. This CDR3 comprises 13 residues. CDR1 and CDR2 from the germline V gene are SGHAT and FQDESV (reference sequence). Trimming stripped 2 bases from V and 10 bases from J, with 9 bases between. The CDR3 DNA reads TGTGCCAGCAGCTTACGGGTTCGGTCACCCCTCCACTTT. Translating it yields CASSLRVRSPLHF. Combining the CDR3 with reference TRBV11-1 and TRBJ1-6 gives the whole variable domain EAEVAQSPRYKITEKSQAVAFWCDPISGHATLYWYRQILGQGPELLVQFQDESVVDDSQLPKDRFSAERLKGVDSTLKIQPAELGDSAMYLCASSLRVRSPLHFGNGTRLTVT.

This sequence joins TRBV4-1 and TRBJ2-1; TRBD1 might be the D (6 bases). The germline V gene has CDR1 MGHRA and CDR2 YSYEKL. The CDR3 contains 15 residues. The germline V and J ends were trimmed by 1 base and 1 base, with 8 bases remaining between them. The CDR3 sequence is CASSQARGSYNEQFF. The CDR3 region has the DNA TGCGCCAGCAGCCAAGCCAGGGGATCCTACAATGAGCAGTTCTTC.

The chain joins TRBV4-2 to TRBJ1-1; D is uncertain. Trimming stripped 0 bases from V and 0 bases from J, with 5 bases between. Germline loops: CDR1 LGHNA, CDR2 YNFKEQ. This CDR3 contains 14 residues. CDR3 region: CASSQDQMNTEAFF. The DNA for the CDR3 is TGTGCCAGCAGCCAAGACCAGATGAACACTGAAGCTTTCTTT.

This clone has only a few counts. The chain is built from TRBV7-2 and TRBJ1-5; the D gene is possibly TRBD1 (6 bases). CDR3 length: 15 amino acids. V gave up 5 bases and J gave up 6 bases, with 17 bases separating them. Germline values: CDR1 SGHTA, CDR2 FQGNSA. CDR3: CASSPRGGGGQPQHF. The CDR3, as DNA: TGTGCCAGCAGCCCCAGGGGTGGGGGTGGTCAGCCCCAGCATTTT.

The V gene is TRBV25-1, the J gene TRBJ2-7, with a tentative D call TRBD1 (6 bases). Trimming left V 8 bases short and J 3 bases short, with 14 bases between. Germline lookup yields CDR1 MGHDK and CDR2 SYGVNS. This CDR3 has 13 residues. This CDR3 reads CASRDTPYYEQYF. The CDR3 DNA reads as TGTGCCAGCCGGGACACCCCATACTACGAGCAGTACTTC.

The gene calls are TRBV5-4 and TRBJ2-5; 9 bases are shared with TRBD2. The V gene's germline CDR1 is SGHNT and CDR2 YYREEE (reference sequence). The CDR3 consists of 15 residues. V gave up 2 bases and J gave up 2 bases; unmatched junction bases: 4. As DNA, the CDR3 is TGTGCCAGCAGCTTTTCGACTAGCGGACAAGAGACCCAGTACTTC. Its translation is CASSFSTSGQETQYF.

The V call is TRBV13, the J call TRBJ2-3; the match to TRBD2 covers 7 bases. Germline CDR1 PRHDT, CDR2 FYEKMQ (reference sequence). J was trimmed by 2 bases and V by 1 base; bases with no gene match: 6. The CDR3 is 16 amino acids. The CDR3: CASSLDGRASTDTQYF. The CDR3 DNA reads TGTGCCAGCAGCTTAGATGGGAGGGCCTCCACAGATACGCAGTATTTT.

The chain is built from TRBV7-2 and TRBJ2-7, with TRBD2 matching over 11 bases. The CDR3 loop spans 14 amino acids. Trimming at V came to 3 bases and at J to 3 bases, leaving 1 base not matched to a gene. Per germline, CDR1 SGHTA and CDR2 FQGNSA. CDR3 sequence (DNA): TGTGCCAGCAGCTTGGGACTAGCGGACTACGAGCAGTACTTC. Translated: CASSLGLADYEQYF.

The table lists this clone with a few counts. The chain couples TRBV7-2 to TRBJ2-5; 12 nucleotides line up with TRBD2. The CDR3 spans 15 residues. Germline-derived CDR1 and CDR2 are SGHTA and FQGNSA. V gave up 5 bases and J gave up 5 bases; unmatched junction bases: 6. The CDR3 DNA reads as TGTGCCAGCAGCACACTAGCGGGAGGTCGTGAGACCCAGTACTTC. Its translation: CASSTLAGGRETQYF.

This clone was detected only once. This chain joins TRBV19 and TRBJ1-5; possibly TRBD1 for D (6 bases). In germline, CDR1 is LNHDA, CDR2 SQIVND (reference sequence). With 6 bases removed from V and 4 bases from J, the gap between germline ends came to 19 bases. The CDR3 sequence is 16 residues long. In DNA, the CDR3 is TGTGCCAGTAGGTATGCTAATAGAAGGGGGAATCAGCCCCAGCATTTT. Amino acids: CASRYANRRGNQPQHF. Drawing the rest from reference TRBV19 and TRBJ1-5, the complete variable domain is DGGITQSPKYLFRKEGQNVTLSCEQNLNHDAMYWYRQDPGQGLRLIYYSQIVNDFQKGDIAEGYSVSREKKESFPLTVTSAQKNPTAFYLCASRYANRRGNQPQHFGDGTRLSIL.

The chain recombines TRBV25-1 with TRBJ2-1; TRBD2 matches at 13 bases. CDR1 is MGHDK and CDR2 is SYGVNS in the germline V gene. Trimming cost V 10 bases and J 6 bases; bases outside gene matches: 3. The CDR3 has 13 amino acids. CDR3 amino acids: CATRLAGGNEQFF. CDR3 nucleotides: TGTGCCACCAGACTAGCGGGAGGCAATGAGCAGTTCTTC.

V usage is TRBV7-2 and J usage is TRBJ2-3, with 7 bases lining up with TRBD1. J lost 4 bases, V lost 2 bases, and 9 bases had no gene match. This CDR3 is 16 amino acids long. Germline loops: CDR1 SGHTA, CDR2 FQGNSA. The CDR3 sequence: CASSLYLQGSADTQYF. CDR3 in DNA: TGTGCCAGCAGCTTATACTTACAGGGGAGCGCAGATACGCAGTATTTT. The full variable domain, completed using reference TRBV7-2 and TRBJ2-3, is GAGVSQSPSNKVTEKGKDVELRCDPISGHTALYWYRQSLGQGLEFLIYFQGNSAPDKSGLPSDRFSAERTGGSVSTLTIQRTQQEDSAVYLCASSLYLQGSADTQYFGPGTRLTVL.

There are a few counts of this clone. The CDR3, as DNA: TGTGCCAGCAGCTTATCCCAGGGATATGAGCAGTTCTTC. Amino acid sequence: CASSLSQGYEQFF. The V call is TRBV11-3, the J call TRBJ2-1; D possibly corresponds to TRBD1 (5 bases). Trimming removed 2 bases at V and 8 bases at J, with 10 bases between. The germline V gene encodes CDR1 SGHNT and CDR2 YENEEA. This CDR3 comprises 13 residues.

In regard to this clone: Germline is not matched at one junction end, which may reflect a read error. This rearrangement joins TRBV19 to TRBJ2-1; tentatively, D is TRBD2 (6 bases). The CDR3 sequence is 14 residues long. CDR1 and CDR2 (germline): LNHDA, SQIVND (reference sequence). Written as DNA, the CDR3 is TGTGCCAGTAGTCGGCGTCGGGAGTACACTGAGCAGTTCTTC. Its protein product is CASSRRREYTEQFF.

Written as DNA, the CDR3 is TGTGCCAGCAGTTTATCGTGGAGCGGGGGTGGGGAGACCCAGTACTTC. Its protein is CASSLSWSGGGETQYF. The V call is TRBV27, the J call TRBJ2-5, with 8 bases aligning to TRBD2. The V gene's germline CDR1 is MNHEY and CDR2 SMNVEV (reference sequence). The CDR3 totals 16 residues. V lost 0 bases, J lost 5 bases, and 8 bases stayed unmatched.

The V and J genes are TRBV10-3 and TRBJ2-5; unclear D gene. The J call is doubtful: the DNA matches TRBJ2-7 better. Germline V gene lookup returns CDR1 ENHRY and CDR2 SYGVKD. This CDR3 spans 13 amino acids. CDR3 sequence: CAISESQYYEQYF. The CDR3 bases are TGTGCCATCAGTGAGAGTCAGTACTACGAGCAGTACTTC.

A few counts support this clone. The chain couples TRBV6-6 to TRBJ2-1; D is undetermined. V lost 7 bases and J 5 bases, leaving 15 bases between the germline ends. Germline assignment: CDR1 MNHNY and CDR2 SVGAGI (reference sequence). CDR3 length: 14 amino acids. Here the CDR3 reads CASTHIYLDNEQFF. Here the CDR3 DNA reads TGTGCCAGCACCCACATTTATCTAGACAATGAGCAGTTCTTC.